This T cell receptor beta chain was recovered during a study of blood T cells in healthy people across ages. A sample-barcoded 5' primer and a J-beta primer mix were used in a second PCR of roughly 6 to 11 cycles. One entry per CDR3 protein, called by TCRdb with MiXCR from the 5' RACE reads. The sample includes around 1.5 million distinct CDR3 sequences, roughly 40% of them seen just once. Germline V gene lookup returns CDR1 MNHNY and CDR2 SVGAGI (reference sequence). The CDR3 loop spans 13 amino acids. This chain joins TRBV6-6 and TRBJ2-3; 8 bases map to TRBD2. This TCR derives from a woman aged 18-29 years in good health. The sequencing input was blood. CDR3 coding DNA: TGTGCAACTAAGCGGGGGAGCACAGATACGCAGTATTTT. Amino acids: CATKRGSTDTQYF.